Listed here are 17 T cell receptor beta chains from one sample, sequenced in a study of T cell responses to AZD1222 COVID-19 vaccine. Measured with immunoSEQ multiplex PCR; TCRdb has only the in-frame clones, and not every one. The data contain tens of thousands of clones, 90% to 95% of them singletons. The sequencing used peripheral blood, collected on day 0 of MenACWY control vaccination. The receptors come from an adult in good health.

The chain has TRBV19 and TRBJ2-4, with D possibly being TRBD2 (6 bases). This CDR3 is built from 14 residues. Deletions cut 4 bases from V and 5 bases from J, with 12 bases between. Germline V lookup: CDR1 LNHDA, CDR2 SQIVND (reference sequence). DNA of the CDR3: TGTGCCAGTAGTAAACTAGCAATGGAAAACATTCAGTACTTC. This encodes CASSKLAMENIQYF.

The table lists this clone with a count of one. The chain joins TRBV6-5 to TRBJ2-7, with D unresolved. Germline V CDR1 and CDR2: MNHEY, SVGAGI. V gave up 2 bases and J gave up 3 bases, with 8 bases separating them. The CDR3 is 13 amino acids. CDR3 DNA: TGTGCCAGCAGTTACGGCTTAGTCTACGAGCAGTACTTC. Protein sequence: CASSYGLVYEQYF.

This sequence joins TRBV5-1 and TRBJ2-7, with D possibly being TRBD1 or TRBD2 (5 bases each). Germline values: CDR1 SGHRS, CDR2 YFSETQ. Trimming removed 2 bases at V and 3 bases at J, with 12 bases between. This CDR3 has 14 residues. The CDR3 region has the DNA TGCGCCAGCAGCTTAACGGGACGGGGCTACGAGCAGTACTTC. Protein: CASSLTGRGYEQYF.

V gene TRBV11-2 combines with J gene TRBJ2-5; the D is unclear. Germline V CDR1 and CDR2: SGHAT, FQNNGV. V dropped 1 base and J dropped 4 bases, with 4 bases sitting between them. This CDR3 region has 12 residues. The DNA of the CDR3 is TGTGCCAGCAGCTTAGTTAGAGAGACCCAGTACTTC. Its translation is CASSLVRETQYF.

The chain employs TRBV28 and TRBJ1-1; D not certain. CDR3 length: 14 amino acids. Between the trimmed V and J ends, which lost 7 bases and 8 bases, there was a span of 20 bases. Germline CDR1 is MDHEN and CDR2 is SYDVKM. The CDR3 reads CASTTYSTRGEAFF. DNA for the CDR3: TGTGCCAGCACGACCTACTCGACCCGGGGAGAAGCTTTCTTT.

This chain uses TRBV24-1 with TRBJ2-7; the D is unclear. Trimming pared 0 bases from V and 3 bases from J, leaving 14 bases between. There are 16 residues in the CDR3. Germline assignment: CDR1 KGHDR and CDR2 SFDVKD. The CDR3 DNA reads TGTGCCACCAGTGATTTGTGCCCAGTTCAAGTCTACGAGCAGTACTTC. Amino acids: CATSDLCPVQVYEQYF.

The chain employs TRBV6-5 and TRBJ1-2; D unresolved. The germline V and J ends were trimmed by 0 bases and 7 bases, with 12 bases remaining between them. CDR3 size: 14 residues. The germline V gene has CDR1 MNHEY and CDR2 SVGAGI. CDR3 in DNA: TGTGCCAGCAGTTACTCGACCCGAACGGGTGGCTACACCTTC. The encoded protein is CASSYSTRTGGYTF.

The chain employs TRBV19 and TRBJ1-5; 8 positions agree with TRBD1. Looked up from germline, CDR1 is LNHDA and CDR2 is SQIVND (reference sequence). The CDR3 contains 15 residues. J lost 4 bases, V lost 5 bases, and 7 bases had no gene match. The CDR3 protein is CASSPGDRRNQPQHF. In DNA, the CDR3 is TGTGCCAGTAGTCCTGGGGACAGGCGGAATCAGCCCCAGCATTTT.

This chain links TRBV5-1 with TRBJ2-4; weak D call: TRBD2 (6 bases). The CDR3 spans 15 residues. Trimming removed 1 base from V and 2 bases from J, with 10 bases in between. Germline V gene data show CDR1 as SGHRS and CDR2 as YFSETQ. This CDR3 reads CASSLFAGTKNIQYF. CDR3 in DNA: TGCGCCAGCAGCTTGTTTGCGGGGACCAAAAACATTCAGTACTTC.

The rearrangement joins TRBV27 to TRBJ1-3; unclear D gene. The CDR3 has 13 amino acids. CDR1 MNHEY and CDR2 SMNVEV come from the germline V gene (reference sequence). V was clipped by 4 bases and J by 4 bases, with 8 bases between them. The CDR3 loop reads CASSSGIGNTIYF. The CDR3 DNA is TGTGCCAGCAGTTCCGGCATCGGAAACACCATATATTTT.

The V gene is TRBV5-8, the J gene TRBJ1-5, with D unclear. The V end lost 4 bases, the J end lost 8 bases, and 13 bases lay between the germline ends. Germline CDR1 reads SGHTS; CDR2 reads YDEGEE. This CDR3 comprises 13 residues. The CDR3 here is CASSPPYGKPQHF. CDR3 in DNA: TGTGCCAGCAGCCCTCCGTATGGGAAGCCCCAGCATTTT.

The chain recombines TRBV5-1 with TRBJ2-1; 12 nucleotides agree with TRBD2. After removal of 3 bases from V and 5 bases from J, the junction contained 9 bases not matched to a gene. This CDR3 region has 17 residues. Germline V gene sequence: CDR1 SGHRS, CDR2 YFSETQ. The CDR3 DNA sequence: TGCGCCAGCAGCTATCTAGCGGGGGGGACTTATCACAATGAGCAGTTCTTC. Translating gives CASSYLAGGTYHNEQFF.

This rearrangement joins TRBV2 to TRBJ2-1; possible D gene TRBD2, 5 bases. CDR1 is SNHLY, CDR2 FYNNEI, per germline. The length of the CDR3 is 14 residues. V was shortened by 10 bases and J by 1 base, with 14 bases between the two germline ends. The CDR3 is CAIKTGVSYNEQFF. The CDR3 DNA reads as TGTGCCATCAAGACCGGGGTATCCTACAATGAGCAGTTCTTC. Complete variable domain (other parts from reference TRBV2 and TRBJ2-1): EPEVTQTPSHQVTQMGQEVILRCVPISNHLYFYWYRQILGQKVEFLVSFYNNEISEKSEIFDDQFSVERPDGSNFTLKIRSTKLEDSAMYFCAIKTGVSYNEQFFGPGTRLTVL.

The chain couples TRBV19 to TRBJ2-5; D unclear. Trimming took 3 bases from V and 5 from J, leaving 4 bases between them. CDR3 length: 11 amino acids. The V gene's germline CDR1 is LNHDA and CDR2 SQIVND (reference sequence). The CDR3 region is CASSMGETQYF. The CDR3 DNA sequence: TGTGCCAGTAGTATGGGTGAGACCCAGTACTTC.

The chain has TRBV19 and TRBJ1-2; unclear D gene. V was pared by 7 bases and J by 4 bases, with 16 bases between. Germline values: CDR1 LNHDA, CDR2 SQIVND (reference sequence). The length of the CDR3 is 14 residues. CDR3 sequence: CASTPGDSVYGYTF. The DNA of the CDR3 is TGTGCCAGTACACCCGGGGATTCGGTCTATGGCTACACCTTC.

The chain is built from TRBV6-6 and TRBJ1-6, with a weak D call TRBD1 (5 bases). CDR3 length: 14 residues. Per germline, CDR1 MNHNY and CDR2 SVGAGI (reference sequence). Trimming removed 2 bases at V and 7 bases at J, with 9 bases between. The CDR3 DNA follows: TGTGCCAGCAGTTACGCGCAGGGAAATTCACCCCTCCACTTT. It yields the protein CASSYAQGNSPLHF.

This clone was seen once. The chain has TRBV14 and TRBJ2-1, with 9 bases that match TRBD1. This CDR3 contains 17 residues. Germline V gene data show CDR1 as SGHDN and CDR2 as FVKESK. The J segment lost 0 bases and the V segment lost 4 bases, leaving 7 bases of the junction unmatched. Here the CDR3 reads CASSPNRGLFSYNEQFF. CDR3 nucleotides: TGTGCCAGCAGCCCCAACAGGGGGCTATTCTCCTACAATGAGCAGTTCTTC.